Presented here are 28 T cell receptor beta chains from one specimen sequenced in a study of T-cell reconstitution after alpha-beta-depleted transplantation in children. Broader study findings: Newly produced T cells mostly accounted for T-cell counts and diversity one year post-transplant.

These receptors have no known antigen. Using unique molecular identifiers, the investigators prepared the TCRbeta library. In TCRdb, the PCR reads were re-called with MiXCR into one record per CDR3 protein. Here the sample spans 250,000 to 300,000 distinct CDR3 sequences, around 7.1% being singletons. Material: peripheral blood, obtained 360 days after TCRalphabeta/CD19-depleted stem cell transplant. These receptors were collected from a female patient between 2 and 15 years old who had a stem cell transplant for Fanconi anemia, so the T cells may come from the graft donor.

This clonotype was recorded at least ten times. CDR3 nucleotides: TGTGCCAGCAGTTTTCAGGGGTTGGATTCACCCCTCCACTTT. Protein: CASSFQGLDSPLHF. The chain uses TRBV28 and TRBJ1-6; a weak D match, TRBD1 (6 bases). The CDR3 runs 14 residues. Trimming removed 3 bases from V and 8 bases from J, with 11 bases in between. The germline CDR1 and CDR2 sequences are MDHEN and SYDVKM.

Ten or more counts support this clonotype. J is TRBJ1-6 and V is TRBV20-1; D perhaps matches TRBD1 (6 bases). Trimming cost V 0 bases and J 5 bases, with 11 bases left between them. Germline CDR1 is DFQATT and CDR2 is SNEGSKA (reference sequence). The CDR3 has 15 amino acids. The CDR3: CSARDPGHNNSPLHF. CDR3 in DNA: TGCAGTGCTAGAGATCCGGGACACAATAATTCACCCCTCCACTTT.

J is TRBJ2-1 and V is TRBV20-1, with D maybe TRBD1 (5 bases). Germline V gene data show CDR1 as DFQATT and CDR2 as SNEGSKA (reference sequence). There are 15 residues in the CDR3. Between the trimmed V and J ends, which lost 1 base and 2 bases, there was a span of 12 bases. CDR3 loop: CSARVLTEAYNEQFF. Here the CDR3 DNA reads TGCAGTGCTAGAGTATTGACAGAAGCCTACAATGAGCAGTTCTTC.

The V call is TRBV7-6, the J call TRBJ1-4; no firm D call. Per the germline V gene, CDR1 is SGHVS and CDR2 is FNYEAQ. The CDR3 spans 16 residues. V shed 5 bases and J shed 7 bases, with 20 bases lying between them. The CDR3 loop is CASSRSASAPSEKLFF. The CDR3 bases are TGTGCCAGCAGCCGTAGTGCCAGTGCCCCGTCTGAAAAACTGTTTTTT.

This clonotype was seen repeatedly, ten times or more. The chain links TRBV20-1 to TRBJ1-2; a weak D match, TRBD1 (6 bases). This CDR3 region has 16 residues. Between the trimmed V and J ends, which lost 3 bases and 3 bases, there was a span of 20 bases. The germline V gene has CDR1 DFQATT and CDR2 SNEGSKA (reference sequence). This chain's CDR3 is CSASLWGAGDDYGYTF. The CDR3 region has the DNA TGCAGTGCTAGCCTCTGGGGGGCAGGGGACGACTATGGCTACACCTTC.

The rearrangement uses TRBV5-5 and TRBJ2-7, with a possible D match to TRBD1 (5 bases). Germline values: CDR1 SGHKS, CDR2 YYEKEE (reference sequence). Trimming cost V 3 bases and J 5 bases, with 12 bases left between them. The CDR3 is made up of 13 amino acids. The CDR3, as DNA: TGTGCCAGCAGCTGGGGCCCTTCGGACGAGCAGTACGTC. This gives the protein CASSWGPSDEQYV.

This clonotype has ten or more counts. V gene TRBV4-3 combines with J gene TRBJ1-5, with D unclear. The CDR3 spans 13 residues. The germline V and J ends were trimmed by 0 bases and 7 bases, with 7 bases remaining between them. Germline-derived CDR1 and CDR2 are LGHNA and YSLEER. The CDR3 DNA reads TGCGCCAGCAGCCAAGAAAGAGGGCAGCCCCAGCATTTT. As protein: CASSQERGQPQHF.

This clonotype was picked up many times. The chain has TRBV15 and TRBJ2-5; D remains unclear. The CDR3 is 13 residues long. V was clipped by 0 bases and J by 5 bases, with 7 bases between them. The germline gives CDR1 LNHNV, CDR2 YYDKDF (reference sequence). CDR3 in amino acids: CATSRDQRETQYF. The CDR3 DNA is TGTGCCACCAGCAGAGATCAGAGGGAGACCCAGTACTTC.

As regards this clonotype: A much larger clone differs from this one at a single base, so this may be a read error. Since no conserved phenylalanine or tryptophan closes the CDR3, a read error is the likely cause. This chain joins TRBV7-6 and TRBJ1-1; D gene uncertain. CDR1 is SGHVS, CDR2 FNYEAQ, per germline. Trimming cost V 6 bases and J 4 bases, with 9 bases left between them. The CDR3 contains 12 residues. The CDR3 loop reads CASSRGSTEAFI. The CDR3 DNA sequence: TGTGCCAGCAGTCGCGGAAGCACTGAAGCTTTCATT.

The sample holds many counts of this clonotype. This chain joins TRBV5-1 and TRBJ2-7; 11 nucleotides align to TRBD2. CDR3 size: 16 residues. V lost 0 bases to trimming and J lost 4 bases; unmatched junction nucleotides: 6. In germline, CDR1 is SGHRS, CDR2 YFSETQ. The DNA of the CDR3 is TGCGCCAGCAGCTTGGAACTAGCGGGAGAGAGATACGAGCAGTACTTC. The encoded protein is CASSLELAGERYEQYF.

This clonotype was counted ten times or more. J is TRBJ2-3 and V is TRBV7-3; no reliable D call. Germline V CDR1 and CDR2: SGHTA, FQGTGA. The V gene lost 0 bases and the J gene lost 0 bases, with 10 bases spanning the gap. The CDR3 is 16 amino acids. CDR3 nucleotide sequence: TGTGCCAGCAGCTTAACAACGGCATCAAGCACAGATACGCAGTATTTT. It translates to CASSLTTASSTDTQYF.

This clonotype was picked up a small number of times. V gene TRBV19 combines with J gene TRBJ2-3; either TRBD1 or TRBD2 may fit D (5 bases each). With 6 bases removed from V and 6 bases from J, the gap between germline ends came to 16 bases. Germline CDR1 reads LNHDA; CDR2 reads SQIVND (reference sequence). CDR3 size: 14 residues. The CDR3 sequence is CASREAGTADTQYF. CDR3 in DNA: TGTGCCAGTAGGGAGGCCGGGACGGCGGATACGCAGTATTTT.

The sample holds many counts of this clonotype. This rearrangement joins TRBV9 to TRBJ2-3; perhaps TRBD2 as D (6 bases). Trimming shortened V by 3 bases and J by 5 bases, and 13 bases separated the two germline ends. The CDR3 spans 14 residues. Per the germline V gene, CDR1 is SGDLS and CDR2 is YYNGEE. The CDR3 region is CASSGTGLRDTQYF. The CDR3, as DNA: TGTGCCAGCAGCGGTACGGGACTCCGAGATACGCAGTATTTT.

This clonotype has ten or more counts. The chain uses TRBV20-1 and TRBJ2-7; D is unclear. The CDR3 runs 11 residues. Germline V lookup: CDR1 DFQATT, CDR2 SNEGSKA (reference sequence). The ends were cut back, 5 bases at V and 4 bases at J, with 9 bases in the middle. CDR3 nucleotide sequence: TGCAGTGCTCGGGCCTCTTACGAGCAGTACGTC. Translated: CSARASYEQYV.

The table lists this clonotype with many counts. The J gene is TRBJ1-1, the V gene TRBV5-1; D is undetermined. The CDR3 runs 14 residues. Germline CDR1 SGHRS, CDR2 YFSETQ. The V and J ends lost 0 bases and 4 bases respectively, with 10 bases between them. CDR3 coding DNA: TGCGCCAGCAGCTTGGCTGTGGAGGGCACTGAAGCTTTCTTT. This gives the protein CASSLAVEGTEAFF.

This clonotype was seen a handful of times. The chain is built from TRBV6-1 and TRBJ2-5, with 8 bases fitting TRBD1. The J segment lost 5 bases and the V segment lost 5 bases, leaving 10 bases of the junction unmatched. The CDR3 loop spans 15 amino acids. Germline lookup yields CDR1 MNHNS and CDR2 SASEGT. CDR3: CASSRGQALQETQYF. The CDR3 DNA is TGTGCCAGCAGTCGGGGACAGGCCCTCCAGGAGACCCAGTACTTC.

This clonotype was seen a handful of times. The V gene is TRBV9, the J gene TRBJ1-2, with 7 nucleotides matching TRBD1. Germline loops: CDR1 SGDLS, CDR2 YYNGEE. V shed 4 bases, J shed 6 bases, and the junction held 18 bases outside the gene matches. The length of the CDR3 is 17 residues. The CDR3, as DNA: TGTGCCAGCAGCCCGAGTCCCGGGACAGTCTCTATGGATGGCTACACCTTC. It translates to CASSPSPGTVSMDGYTF.

This clonotype has only a few counts. The V call is TRBV7-8, the J call TRBJ1-5, with D tentatively TRBD1 (6 bases). This CDR3 contains 15 residues. V was clipped by 6 bases and J by 4 bases, with 16 bases between them. CDR1 and CDR2 (germline): SGHVS, FQNEAQ. CDR3 sequence (DNA): TGTGCCAGCAGTCGGACCACAGGGCGGAATCAGCCCCAGCATTTT. It is translated as CASSRTTGRNQPQHF.

In this sample, this clonotype turned up many times. V gene TRBV6-2 or TRBV6-3 combines with J gene TRBJ1-1; 8 bases are shared with TRBD1. This CDR3 region has 14 residues. The trim removed 4 bases at V and 5 bases at J, leaving 6 bases unmatched. In germline, CDR1 is MNHEY, CDR2 SVGEGT. The CDR3 spells CASSSQGAWTEAFF. The CDR3 DNA reads as TGTGCCAGCAGTTCTCAGGGGGCATGGACTGAAGCTTTCTTT.

Only a few counts were recorded for this clonotype. The rearrangement links TRBV6-5 to TRBJ1-6; no definite D call. CDR1 is MNHEY, CDR2 SVGAGI, per germline. Trimming stripped 0 bases from V and 0 bases from J, with 9 bases between. The CDR3 loop spans 17 amino acids. CDR3 DNA: TGTGCCAGCAGTTACTCGCGCCCGGGCTCCTATAATTCACCCCTCCACTTT. As protein: CASSYSRPGSYNSPLHF.

J is TRBJ2-5 and V is TRBV20-1; D ambiguous. Germline lookup yields CDR1 DFQATT and CDR2 SNEGSKA (reference sequence). V was pared by 1 base and J by 5 bases, with 20 bases between. The CDR3 has 16 amino acids. The CDR3 nucleotides are TGCAGTGCTAGAGCCCTTGGGCAGTCGAACGTGGAGACCCAGTACTTC. Translating it yields CSARALGQSNVETQYF.

V usage is TRBV25-1 and J usage is TRBJ1-3, with D possibly matching TRBD1 (5 bases). Deletions cut 5 bases from V and 0 bases from J, with 11 bases between. This CDR3 contains 15 residues. Germline V CDR1 and CDR2: MGHDK, SYGVNS. CDR3 coding DNA: TGTGCCAGCAGTCATCCAGGGAGCTCTGGAAACACCATATATTTT. As protein: CASSHPGSSGNTIYF.

This clonotype has at least ten counts. CDR3 loop: CASSFRDRTYEQYF. CDR3 bases: TGTGCCAGCAGCTTCCGGGACAGGACCTACGAGCAGTACTTC. The V call is TRBV7-2, the J call TRBJ2-7; TRBD1 matches at 8 bases. V shed 3 bases, J shed 2 bases, and the junction held 3 bases outside the gene matches. CDR1 and CDR2 from the germline V gene are SGHTA and FQGNSA. The length of the CDR3 is 14 residues.

This clonotype was picked up many times. The chain is built from TRBV18 and TRBJ2-1, with D hard to call. V was cut by 1 base and J by 9 bases, with 16 bases left in between. CDR3 length equals 15 residues. Germline values: CDR1 KGHSH, CDR2 LQKENI. Written as DNA, the CDR3 is TGTGCCAGCTCACCACAGGCTAACAATTATGGTGAGCAGTTCTTC. Amino acids: CASSPQANNYGEQFF.

This clonotype was found many times. V gene TRBV2 combines with J gene TRBJ2-7; D is ambiguous. V lost 3 bases and J lost 4, with 13 bases in between. CDR1 is SNHLY and CDR2 is FYNNEI in the germline V gene. The CDR3 loop spans 14 amino acids. DNA of the CDR3: TGTGCCAGCAGTGATTACGGGTTGGAGTACGAGCAGTACTTC. Its protein is CASSDYGLEYEQYF.

This clonotype was counted ten times or more. V gene TRBV6-5 combines with J gene TRBJ2-1, with 8 bases fitting TRBD2. Unmatched junction bases numbered 8, after V lost 0 bases and J lost 4 bases. This CDR3 is built from 17 residues. Germline V CDR1 and CDR2: MNHEY, SVGAGI. The CDR3 loop is CASSYSPAGELYNEQFF. Here the CDR3 DNA reads TGTGCCAGCAGTTACTCGCCAGCGGGGGAGCTATACAATGAGCAGTTCTTC.

The rearrangement uses TRBV7-9 and TRBJ1-1; unclear D gene. The germline gives CDR1 SEHNR, CDR2 FQNEAQ (reference sequence). This CDR3 contains 16 residues. V lost 1 base, J lost 1 base, and 13 bases lay in between. The CDR3 protein is CASSLEGLGPNTEAFF. DNA for the CDR3: TGTGCCAGCAGCTTAGAAGGTTTAGGGCCGAACACTGAAGCTTTCTTT.

In DNA, the CDR3 is TGTGCCAGCAGCACCCCCGGGACAGGAGGGACCGGGGAGCTGTTTTTT. It translates to CASSTPGTGGTGELFF. This chain links TRBV7-8 with TRBJ2-2; TRBD1 matches at 8 bases. The CDR3 runs 16 residues. Germline loops: CDR1 SGHVS, CDR2 FQNEAQ. V trimming: 5 bases; J trimming: 5 bases; junction bases outside the gene matches: 10.